The T cell receptor beta chain described here comes from a study of blood T cells in healthy people across ages. PBMCs numbering at least 6.5 million were isolated per sample. Findings of the study overall: More naive CD4+ cells and higher diversity were found in long-lived than in aged donors.

Through a sample-barcoded 5' primer and a J-beta primer mix, a second PCR was run for roughly 6 to 11 cycles. TCRdb re-derived calls from the 5' RACE reads in MiXCR, one entry per CDR3 protein. The sample contains some 1,000,000 distinct CDR3 sequences, approximately 26% of which appear only once. In the case of this clonotype: The antigen is undetermined.

This CDR3 contains 13 residues. Trimming removed 5 bases from V and 4 bases from J, with 12 bases in between. The same specimen was also included in a second study, on T cells of mothers and their children. From that report: Similar thymic selection effects on TCR recombination output appear in pairs, both related and unrelated. When mothers and children were related, their normalized repertoire overlap, which was always slightly higher, did not differ significantly from that of unrelated pairs.

The sequencing input was blood. The receptor was isolated from a girl aged 2-10 years in good health. The genes are TRBV12-3 or TRBV12-4 and TRBJ2-7, with D maybe TRBD2 (6 bases). The CDR3 here is CASSVGTPYEQYF. The CDR3, as DNA: TGTGCCAGCAGTGTCGGGACTCCGTACGAGCAGTACTTC.